The present T cell receptor beta chain was sequenced within a study of blood T cell repertoires in COVID-19. Study at large: The United States, Italy and Spain supplied acute and convalescent COVID-19 samples.

CDR1 SNHLY and CDR2 FYNNEI come from the germline V gene. The V and J ends lost 5 bases and 1 base, in that order; junction bases with no gene match: 4. This CDR3 contains 15 residues. Per the authors' pipeline: Amplified reference gene primers provided the basis for estimating nucleated cell counts. Assay used: immunoSEQ multiplex PCR; TCRdb lists only in-frame clones, some missing. V and J calls and clone size are copied from that table; D and trimming were computed from the DNA. The sample lists around 140,000 clones; roughly 84% were seen once. The Seattle patients joined while their infection was active and were tracked longitudinally afterward.

The J gene is TRBJ2-2, the V gene TRBV2; 7 bases are shared with TRBD2. The receptor's source is a man aged 30 to 39 with COVID-19, enrolled during active disease. The sequenced sample was peripheral blood. Here the CDR3 reads CASSYSGMNTGELFF. Here the CDR3 DNA reads TGTGCCAGCAGTTACAGCGGGATGAACACCGGGGAGCTGTTTTTT.